The 7 T cell receptor beta chains listed next were all sequenced from one sample in a study of blood T cell repertoires in COVID-19. Here immunoSEQ multiplex PCR was the method, and the copy in TCRdb shows in-frame clones only, minus some. Here the sample spans roughly 74,000 clones, about 88% being singletons. What was sequenced was peripheral blood. The receptors stem from a man between 65 and 79 years old with active or convalescent COVID-19.

The chain recombines TRBV12-3 or TRBV12-4 with TRBJ2-1; D is uncertain. This CDR3 has 12 amino acids. With 5 bases removed from V and 15 bases from J, the gap between germline ends came to 17 bases. In DNA form, the CDR3 reads TGTGCCAGCAGTCCCAACCCCCCCGGTCGGTTCTTC. Encoded protein: CASSPNPPGRFF.

The chain carries TRBV19 and TRBJ1-1; D is undetermined. The CDR3 totals 12 residues. Germline CDR1 LNHDA, CDR2 SQIVND (reference sequence). V was pared by 3 bases and J by 9 bases, with 11 bases between. The CDR3 is CASSMEGHKAFF. CDR3 bases: TGTGCCAGTAGTATGGAGGGCCACAAAGCTTTCTTT. The entire variable domain, with the rest obtained from reference TRBV19 and TRBJ1-1, is as follows: DGGITQSPKYLFRKEGQNVTLSCEQNLNHDAMYWYRQDPGQGLRLIYYSQIVNDFQKGDIAEGYSVSREKKESFPLTVTSAQKNPTAFYLCASSMEGHKAFFGQGTRLTVV.

This clone was seen more than once but under ten times. J is TRBJ1-5 and V is TRBV5-4; D unresolved. V was shortened by 4 bases and J by 4 bases, with 9 bases between the two germline ends. The CDR3 spans 13 residues. Germline CDR1 SGHNT, CDR2 YYREEE (reference sequence). The CDR3 spells CASSLDKNQPQHF. Written as DNA, the CDR3 is TGTGCCAGCAGCCTTGACAAGAATCAGCCCCAGCATTTT.

This chain joins TRBV2 and TRBJ1-2; D may be TRBD1 (6 bases). V was pared by 5 bases and J by 1 base, with 14 bases between. The germline V gene encodes CDR1 SNHLY and CDR2 FYNNEI. The CDR3 is made up of 15 amino acids. CDR3 loop: CASSPDWTVNYGYTF. DNA for the CDR3: TGTGCCAGCAGTCCAGACTGGACAGTTAACTATGGCTACACCTTC.

V usage is TRBV7-9 and J usage is TRBJ1-1, with D possibly matching TRBD1 (5 bases). The V end was cut by 3 bases, the J end by 0 bases, with 11 bases between. The germline gives CDR1 SEHNR, CDR2 FQNEAQ (reference sequence). This CDR3 spans 15 amino acids. The DNA of the CDR3 is TGTGCCAGCAGCTTCCAGGGCTTTATGAACACTGAAGCTTTCTTT. This gives the protein CASSFQGFMNTEAFF.

CDR3 in amino acids: CASSLDSGRATDTQYF. The CDR3 nucleotides read TGCGCCAGCAGCTTGGACAGCGGGAGGGCCACAGATACGCAGTATTTT. This chain links TRBV5-1 with TRBJ2-3; 10 bases line up with TRBD2. The germline gives CDR1 SGHRS, CDR2 YFSETQ. The CDR3 is made up of 16 amino acids. V shed 0 bases, J shed 2 bases, and the junction held 3 bases outside the gene matches.

This chain connects TRBV28 to TRBJ1-2, with 8 bases matching TRBD1. The CDR3 contains 14 residues. Trimming took 5 bases from V and 4 from J; bases not matched to a gene: 6. Germline assignment: CDR1 MDHEN and CDR2 SYDVKM. The DNA for the CDR3 is TGTGCCAGCAGTGTCGACAGGGGTGCCTATGGCTACACCTTC. Its protein is CASSVDRGAYGYTF.